This T cell receptor (beta chain) appears in the sequencing data of a study of T and B cells in COVID-19 patients. Overall study context: COVID-19 patients gave peripheral blood either during active infection or after recovery. The recovered patients had mostly mild to moderate COVID-19 with outpatient management. Of 20 active-infection patients, over 9 were critically ill with mechanical ventilation or extracorporeal membrane oxygenation.

In germline, CDR1 is DFQATT, CDR2 SNEGSKA (reference sequence). The length of the CDR3 is 17 residues. Trimming removed 6 bases from V and 0 bases from J; junction bases left unmatched: 10. BIOMED2 TRB-A/B primer pools were used in multiplex TRB PCR. TCRdb re-called the multiplex PCR reads with MiXCR, one entry per CDR3 protein. The table lists some 1,200 distinct CDR3 sequences, 21% of them singletons. This clonotype qualifies as medium-sized. Its matching antigen is unknown. Study findings and constraints: CD4+, regulatory T cell, CD8+ and sorted SARS-CoV-2-responsive or tetramer+ T cells were not yet sequenced.

Blood genomic DNA input for TRB amplification was about 240-550 ng. The material sequenced was blood. This TCR derives from a human donor with active COVID-19. This chain joins TRBV20-1 and TRBJ2-3, with TRBD2 matching over 12 bases. CDR3 in amino acids: CSARLAGVARSTDTQYF. The CDR3 nucleotides read TGCAGTGCCCGACTAGCGGGAGTAGCGAGGAGCACAGATACGCAGTATTTT.